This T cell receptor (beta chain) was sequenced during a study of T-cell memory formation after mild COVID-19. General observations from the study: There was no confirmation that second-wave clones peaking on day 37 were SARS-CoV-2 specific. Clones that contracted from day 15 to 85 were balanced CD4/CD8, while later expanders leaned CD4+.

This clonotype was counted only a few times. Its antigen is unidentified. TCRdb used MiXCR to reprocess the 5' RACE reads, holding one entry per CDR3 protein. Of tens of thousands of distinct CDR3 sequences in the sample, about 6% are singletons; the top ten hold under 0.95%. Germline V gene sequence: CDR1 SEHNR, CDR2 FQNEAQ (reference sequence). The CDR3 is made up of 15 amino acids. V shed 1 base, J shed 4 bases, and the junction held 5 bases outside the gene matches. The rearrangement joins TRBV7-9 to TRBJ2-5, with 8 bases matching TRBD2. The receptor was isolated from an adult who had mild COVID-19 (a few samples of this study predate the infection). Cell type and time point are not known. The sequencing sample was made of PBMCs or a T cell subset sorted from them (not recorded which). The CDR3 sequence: CASSLVSGVRETQYF. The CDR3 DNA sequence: TGTGCCAGCAGCTTAGTTAGCGGGGTACGAGAGACCCAGTACTTC.